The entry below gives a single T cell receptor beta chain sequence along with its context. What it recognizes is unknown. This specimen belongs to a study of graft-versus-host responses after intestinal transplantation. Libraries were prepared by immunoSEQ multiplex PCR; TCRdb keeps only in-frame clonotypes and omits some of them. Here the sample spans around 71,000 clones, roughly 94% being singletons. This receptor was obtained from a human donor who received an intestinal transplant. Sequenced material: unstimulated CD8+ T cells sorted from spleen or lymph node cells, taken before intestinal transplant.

The CDR3 coding sequence is TGCGCCAGCAGCTTATTATACAGGGTTTCCTACGAGCAGTACTTC. This translates into CASSLLYRVSYEQYF. The rearrangement joins TRBV5-1 to TRBJ2-7, with D tentatively TRBD1 (6 bases). Deletions cut 2 bases from V and 1 base from J, with 13 bases between. This CDR3 has 15 residues. Per germline, CDR1 SGHRS and CDR2 YFSETQ.